This TCR beta chain is from a study of stem cell transplantation in POMP-related autoinflammatory disease. The study, taken as a whole, reports: Patients with PRAID showed a restricted number of unique TRB V-J gene pairings.

This clone turned up a few times. Its target is unknown. Between the trimmed V and J ends, which lost 5 bases and 6 bases, there was a span of 8 bases. This CDR3 region has 13 residues. CDR1 is LNHDA and CDR2 is SQIVND in the germline V gene (reference sequence). Sequenced by immunoSEQ multiplex PCR; TCRdb stores in-frame clones only, minus some. The sample shows 30,000 or so clones, just over 85% of them seen only once. This sequence originates from a human donor with POMP-related autoinflammation and immune dysregulation (PRAID). The input for sequencing was CD4+ T cells from PBMCs, taken before stem cell transplantation. The V and J genes are TRBV19 and TRBJ1-6, with D hard to call. CDR3 amino acids: CASSPLINSPLHF. The CDR3 coding sequence is TGTGCCAGTAGTCCATTAATTAATTCACCCCTCCACTTT. Complete variable domain (other parts from reference TRBV19 and TRBJ1-6): DGGITQSPKYLFRKEGQNVTLSCEQNLNHDAMYWYRQDPGQGLRLIYYSQIVNDFQKGDIAEGYSVSREKKESFPLTVTSAQKNPTAFYLCASSPLINSPLHFGNGTRLTVT.